Shown below are 30 T cell receptor beta chains from a single sample sequenced in a study of T cell repertoires in cytomegalovirus infection. A single record per CDR3 protein comes from TCRdb applying MiXCR to the reads. The sample yields 200,000 to 300,000 distinct CDR3 sequences, around 9% seen once. Material: PBMCs. The source of these receptors is a human donor in good health (CMV status not recorded). Some clones in this sample may be carry-over from other donors' samples.

Many counts were recorded for this clonotype. This chain joins TRBV7-2 and TRBJ1-5; a weak D match, TRBD1 (6 bases). This CDR3 region has 14 residues. CDR1 and CDR2 from the germline V gene are SGHTA and FQGNSA. The ends were cut back, 7 bases at V and 6 bases at J, with 16 bases in the middle. DNA for the CDR3: TGTGCCAGCACCAGAGGGTTAGGGGGTCAGCCCCAGCATTTT. This translates into CASTRGLGGQPQHF.

The chain links TRBV23-1 to TRBJ2-1; perhaps TRBD2 as D (6 bases). TRBV23-1 is an open reading frame whose function is uncertain. Trimming took off 6 bases at V and 5 bases at J, with 14 bases between the two ends. The CDR3 is 14 residues long. The CDR3 reads CASRLEGRDNEQFF. The CDR3 bases are TGCGCCAGCAGGCTGGAGGGCCGGGACAATGAGCAGTTCTTC.

This clonotype was seen many times. This chain joins TRBV7-2 and TRBJ1-6; D might be TRBD1 (6 bases). V gave up 5 bases and J gave up 7 bases, with 12 bases separating them. From germline, CDR1 is SGHTA and CDR2 FQGNSA. The CDR3 runs 14 residues. DNA of the CDR3: TGTGCCAGCAGCCGGGGGGGCATAAATTCACCCCTCCACTTT. Protein product: CASSRGGINSPLHF.

This clonotype has more than one count but fewer than ten. V gene TRBV28 combines with J gene TRBJ1-2; D gene ambiguous. The CDR3 totals 15 residues. The V end was cut by 6 bases, the J end by 3 bases, with 17 bases between. Germline V gene data show CDR1 as MDHEN and CDR2 as SYDVKM. The CDR3 DNA is TGTGCCAGCAGGGAAGACCCCGGGAGAGACTATGGCTACACCTTC. Translation gives CASREDPGRDYGYTF.

This clonotype was found many times. This chain uses TRBV6-2 or TRBV6-3 with TRBJ1-5, with unresolved D. CDR1 is MNHEY, CDR2 SVGEGT, per germline. The V and J ends lost 0 bases and 1 base respectively, with 16 bases between them. This CDR3 spans 18 amino acids. The CDR3 sequence is CASSYSRSARLSNQPQHF. The CDR3 DNA reads TGTGCCAGCAGTTACTCGAGGTCAGCGAGACTGAGCAATCAGCCCCAGCATTTT.

In its sample, this clonotype was seen many times. The genes are TRBV7-8 and TRBJ2-2, with TRBD1 matching over 8 bases. Germline CDR1 is SGHVS and CDR2 is FQNEAQ. This CDR3 has 15 amino acids. After removal of 5 bases from V and 5 bases from J, the junction contained 7 bases not matched to a gene. The CDR3: CASSHGQGRTGELFF. For the CDR3, the DNA is TGTGCCAGCAGCCACGGACAGGGCAGGACCGGGGAGCTGTTTTTT.

The chain employs TRBV7-2 and TRBJ2-7; 7 nucleotides match TRBD2. Looked up from germline, CDR1 is SGHTA and CDR2 is FQGNSA. The J segment lost 5 bases and the V segment lost 7 bases, leaving 11 bases of the junction unmatched. The CDR3 length is 14 residues. The DNA for the CDR3 is TGTGCCAGCACCCAAGGCGGGAGTCTCAACGAGCAGTACTTC. It translates to CASTQGGSLNEQYF. The whole variable domain, remainder taken from reference TRBV7-2 and TRBJ2-7, is GAGVSQSPSNKVTEKGKDVELRCDPISGHTALYWYRQSLGQGLEFLIYFQGNSAPDKSGLPSDRFSAERTGGSVSTLTIQRTQQEDSAVYLCASTQGGSLNEQYFGPGTRLTVT.

This clonotype was seen a handful of times. This chain uses TRBV14 with TRBJ2-2, with TRBD1 matching over 7 bases. The V gene's germline CDR1 is SGHDN and CDR2 FVKESK. Trimming removed 4 bases from V and 6 bases from J; junction bases left unmatched: 5. CDR3 size: 14 residues. In DNA, the CDR3 is TGTGCCAGCAGCCGTGACAGGGCGTCCGGGGAGCTGTTTTTT. Protein product: CASSRDRASGELFF.

This clonotype was seen repeatedly, ten times or more. The chain joins TRBV7-8 to TRBJ1-4; D is undetermined. The CDR3 is 15 residues long. Trimming took off 5 bases at V and 8 bases at J, with 18 bases between the two ends. Germline values: CDR1 SGHVS, CDR2 FQNEAQ. The chain's CDR3 is CASSPGISRGEKLFF. For the CDR3, the DNA is TGTGCCAGCAGCCCCGGGATCTCCCGAGGGGAAAAACTGTTTTTT.

In its sample, this clonotype was seen many times. This chain links TRBV4-1 with TRBJ2-7; a weak D match, TRBD1 (5 bases). The V and J ends lost 0 bases and 4 bases respectively, with 13 bases between them. The CDR3 totals 15 residues. From germline, CDR1 is MGHRA and CDR2 YSYEKL. CDR3 amino acids: CASSQDARDAYEQYF. The CDR3 DNA is TGCGCCAGCAGCCAAGATGCCAGGGATGCATACGAGCAGTACTTC.

This clonotype came up many times. The chain is built from TRBV7-2 and TRBJ1-1, with D possibly TRBD1 on 5 matching bases. The length of the CDR3 is 13 residues. The V end was cut by 5 bases, the J end by 10 bases, with 17 bases between. Germline V gene lookup returns CDR1 SGHTA and CDR2 FQGNSA. For the CDR3, the DNA is TGTGCCAGCAGCCCAGGCAGGGTCGGTGGAGCTTTCTTT. Translated: CASSPGRVGGAFF.

This clonotype was counted ten times or more. This rearrangement joins TRBV28 to TRBJ1-5, with TRBD1 matching over 7 bases. Germline CDR1 reads MDHEN; CDR2 reads SYDVKM. CDR3 size: 15 residues. The J segment lost 1 base and the V segment lost 8 bases, leaving 8 bases of the junction unmatched. CDR3 region: CASGVGTASNQPQHF. The CDR3 DNA follows: TGTGCCAGCGGTGTCGGGACAGCCAGCAATCAGCCCCAGCATTTT. Filled out from reference TRBV28 and TRBJ1-5, the complete variable domain reads DVKVTQSSRYLVKRTGEKVFLECVQDMDHENMFWYRQDPGLGLRLIYFSYDVKMKEKGDIPEGYSVSREKKERFSLILESASTNQTSMYLCASGVGTASNQPQHFGDGTRLSIL.

This clonotype was seen many times. The rearrangement uses TRBV14 and TRBJ1-1; D call uncertain. This CDR3 region has 14 residues. Per germline, CDR1 SGHDN and CDR2 FVKESK. Trimming shortened V by 0 bases and J by 5 bases, and 10 bases separated the two germline ends. The CDR3 sequence is CASSQETPGTEAFF. The CDR3 DNA follows: TGTGCCAGCAGCCAAGAAACCCCTGGGACTGAAGCTTTCTTT.

This clonotype occurred many times. The gene calls are TRBV7-2 and TRBJ1-1; no reliable D call. CDR3 size: 14 residues. Germline values: CDR1 SGHTA, CDR2 FQGNSA. Trimming left V 2 bases short and J 1 base short, with 8 bases between. CDR3 sequence (DNA): TGTGCCAGCAGCTTATCGGGCCCGAACACTGAAGCTTTCTTT. It specifies CASSLSGPNTEAFF.

The rearrangement joins TRBV5-1 to TRBJ2-7; D uncertain. The germline V gene has CDR1 SGHRS and CDR2 YFSETQ. CDR3 length: 12 residues. Trimming pared 3 bases from V and 6 bases from J, leaving 10 bases between. Here the CDR3 DNA reads TGCGCCAGCAGCTGGACGGCCTCCGAGCAGTACTTC. Translated, it gives CASSWTASEQYF.

This clonotype came up many times. The V and J genes are TRBV19 and TRBJ2-1, with TRBD1 matching over 8 bases. The germline CDR1 and CDR2 sequences are LNHDA and SQIVND (reference sequence). The V segment lost 4 bases and the J segment 6 bases; nucleotides outside the gene matches: 8. The CDR3 covers 15 residues. The CDR3 DNA sequence: TGTGCCAGTAGTAGCGACAGGGGAACGGTCAATGAGCAGTTCTTC. The encoded protein is CASSSDRGTVNEQFF.

This clonotype counts as medium-sized. The V gene is TRBV7-2, the J gene TRBJ1-1; a weak D match, TRBD1 (6 bases). With 3 bases removed from V and 4 bases from J, the gap between germline ends came to 9 bases. The CDR3 sequence is 13 residues long. Germline values: CDR1 SGHTA, CDR2 FQGNSA. CDR3 in DNA: TGTGCCAGCAGCTTGTACAGGGCCACTGAAGCTTTCTTT. The encoded protein is CASSLYRATEAFF.

This clonotype was seen at least ten times. The CDR3 bases are TGTGCCAGCAGCTTAGCCCCGGGACAGTTTGTGGGCACTGAAGCTTTCTTT. Amino acids: CASSLAPGQFVGTEAFF. The chain couples TRBV7-8 to TRBJ1-1; 7 bases map to TRBD1. Losses at the gene ends were 0 bases for V and 4 bases for J; bases not matched to a gene: 11. This CDR3 contains 17 residues. The germline V gene has CDR1 SGHVS and CDR2 FQNEAQ.

This clonotype was counted at least ten times. This sequence joins TRBV6-2 or TRBV6-3 and TRBJ1-3, with D maybe TRBD1 (5 bases). V gave up 1 base and J gave up 0 bases, with 10 bases separating them. The germline V gene encodes CDR1 MNHEY and CDR2 SVGEGT. CDR3 size: 16 residues. The CDR3 region is CASSYWGRRSGNTIYF. In DNA, the CDR3 is TGTGCCAGCAGTTACTGGGGCAGGCGCTCTGGAAACACCATATATTTT.

At least ten counts were recorded for this clonotype. The chain links TRBV7-2 to TRBJ1-4; perhaps TRBD1 as D (6 bases). The CDR3 covers 16 residues. V dropped 3 bases and J dropped 2 bases, with 13 bases sitting between them. CDR1 is SGHTA, CDR2 FQGNSA, per germline. CDR3 protein: CASSLVPQGTNEKLFF. CDR3 DNA sequence: TGTGCCAGCAGCTTGGTCCCCCAGGGGACTAATGAAAAACTGTTTTTT.

This clonotype was counted many times. The rearrangement uses TRBV6-1 and TRBJ1-1; a weak D match, TRBD1 (5 bases). V was clipped by 5 bases and J by 3 bases, with 7 bases between them. Germline CDR1 reads MNHNS; CDR2 reads SASEGT. This CDR3 contains 12 residues. The CDR3 is CASSLGDTEAFF. CDR3 coding DNA: TGTGCCAGCAGTCTGGGGGACACTGAAGCTTTCTTT.

This clonotype was seen repeatedly, ten times or more. The genes are TRBV7-9 and TRBJ1-1; D is possibly TRBD1 (5 bases). CDR1 is SEHNR and CDR2 is FQNEAQ in the germline V gene (reference sequence). V lost 2 bases and J lost 1, with 8 bases in between. The CDR3 runs to 14 residues. The CDR3, as DNA: TGTGCCAGCAGCTTATGGACACCGAACACTGAAGCTTTCTTT. Amino acid sequence: CASSLWTPNTEAFF.

Ten or more counts support this clonotype. The chain joins TRBV7-2 to TRBJ2-1, with a tentative D call TRBD1 (6 bases). Trimming pared 2 bases from V and 12 bases from J, leaving 11 bases between. Germline V gene lookup returns CDR1 SGHTA and CDR2 FQGNSA. The CDR3 covers 12 residues. The CDR3 is CASSLQGYAQFF. The CDR3 bases are TGTGCCAGCAGCTTACAGGGGTATGCGCAGTTCTTC.

This clonotype appeared many times. The V call is TRBV7-8, the J call TRBJ1-6; 9 bases fit TRBD1. Trimming took 3 bases from V and 7 from J; bases not matched to a gene: 7. CDR1 is SGHVS and CDR2 is FQNEAQ in the germline V gene. The CDR3 is 16 residues long. In DNA form, the CDR3 reads TGTGCCAGCAGCTTCCGGACAGGGGCCATAAATTCACCCCTCCACTTT. This codes for CASSFRTGAINSPLHF.

At least ten counts were recorded for this clonotype. The V gene is TRBV7-2, the J gene TRBJ1-2; D is ambiguous. Germline CDR1 is SGHTA and CDR2 is FQGNSA. The V and J ends lost 1 base and 14 bases respectively, with 14 bases between them. CDR3 length: 12 residues. Written as DNA, the CDR3 is TGTGCCAGCAGCTTAGATCTCGCCGCGTGGACCTTC. Translation gives CASSLDLAAWTF.

This clonotype has ten or more counts. The chain joins TRBV7-8 to TRBJ1-1, with TRBD1 matching over 10 bases. There are 16 residues in the CDR3. Trimming took 4 bases from V and 1 from J; bases not matched to a gene: 6. Germline V lookup: CDR1 SGHVS, CDR2 FQNEAQ. The CDR3 protein is CASSYRQGARNTEAFF. In DNA form, the CDR3 reads TGTGCCAGCAGCTATAGACAGGGGGCTCGGAACACTGAAGCTTTCTTT.

This clonotype was counted only a few times. The chain recombines TRBV7-6 with TRBJ2-7; TRBD2 matches at 16 bases. Germline V CDR1 and CDR2: SGHVS, FNYEAQ. The V gene end was trimmed by 5 bases and the J gene end by 4 bases; junction bases not matched to a gene: 5. CDR3 size: 16 residues. The CDR3: CASSRGTSGGAYEQYF. CDR3 sequence (DNA): TGTGCCAGCAGCAGGGGGACTAGCGGGGGGGCTTACGAGCAGTACTTC.

In this sample, this clonotype turned up many times. The chain uses TRBV7-2 and TRBJ2-7; TRBD1 might be the D (6 bases). The CDR3 loop spans 14 amino acids. V was pared by 6 bases and J by 5 bases, with 17 bases between. Looked up from germline, CDR1 is SGHTA and CDR2 is FQGNSA. The CDR3 is CASSFTMTGDEQYF. As DNA, the CDR3 is TGTGCCAGCAGTTTTACTATGACAGGAGACGAGCAGTACTTC.

This clonotype was seen repeatedly, ten times or more. The chain carries TRBV7-8 and TRBJ2-7; 8 positions match TRBD1. With V trimmed by 4 bases and J by 3 bases, 5 bases remained unmatched. This CDR3 has 14 amino acids. Germline V CDR1 and CDR2: SGHVS, FQNEAQ. The CDR3 loop reads CASSSRDRFYEQYF. CDR3 nucleotides: TGTGCCAGCAGCTCCCGGGACAGGTTCTACGAGCAGTACTTC.

This clonotype was counted at least ten times. V usage is TRBV6-1 and J usage is TRBJ2-1; 11 bases are a match to TRBD1. CDR3 size: 13 residues. Germline V gives CDR1 MNHNS, CDR2 SASEGT. V gave up 6 bases and J gave up 6 bases; unmatched junction bases: 1. The DNA of the CDR3 is TGTGCCAGCAGGGGGACAGGGGGCAATGAGCAGTTCTTC. Its protein is CASRGTGGNEQFF.